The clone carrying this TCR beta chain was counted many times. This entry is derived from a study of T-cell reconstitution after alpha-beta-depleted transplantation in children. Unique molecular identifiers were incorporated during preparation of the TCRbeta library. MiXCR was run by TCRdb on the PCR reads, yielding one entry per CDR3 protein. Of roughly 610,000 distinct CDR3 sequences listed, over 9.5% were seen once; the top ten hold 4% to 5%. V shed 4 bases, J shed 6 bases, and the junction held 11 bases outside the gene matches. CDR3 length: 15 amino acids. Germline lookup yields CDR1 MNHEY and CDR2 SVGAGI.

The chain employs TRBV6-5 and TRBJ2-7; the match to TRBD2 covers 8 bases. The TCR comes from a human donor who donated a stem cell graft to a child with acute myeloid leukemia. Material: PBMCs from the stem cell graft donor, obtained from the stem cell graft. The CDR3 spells CASSSGGLGPSEQYF. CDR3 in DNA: TGTGCCAGCAGTTCCGGGGGACTAGGCCCCTCCGAGCAGTACTTC.